Listed below are T cell receptor beta chains from one sample, sequenced in a study of CXCR3-negative and CXCR3-positive naive CD8 T cells. Reanalyzing the 5' RACE reads, TCRdb keeps one entry per CDR3 protein, without DNA. The clone table shows tens of thousands of distinct CDR3 sequences, with the ten largest holding around 0.51%. Source material: naive CXCR3+ CD8+ T cells from blood. These receptor sequences come from a human donor in good health. Some clones in this sample may be carry-over from other donors' samples. The CDR3 runs from the conserved cysteine through the conserved F or W.

TRBJ2-5 | TRBV28 | 12 | CASSLSGARGDF
TRBJ2-7 | TRBV29-1 | 12 | CSVEMGYPEQYF
TRBJ2-7 | TRBV4-3 | 15 | CASSQDRTGGGEQYF
TRBJ2-1 | TRBV14 | 14 | CASSPIDRVDEQFF
TRBJ2-3 | TRBV29-1 | 16 | CSVEGSWGHRTDTQYF
TRBJ1-1 | TRBV6-5 | 14 | CASSLQGGSSEAFF
TRBJ2-1 | TRBV6-1 | 13 | CASSEGRSYEQFF
TRBJ1-1 | TRBV20-1 | 14 | CSAGPDPSGTEAFF
TRBJ1-2 | TRBV29-1 | 11 | CSDQTGNGYTF
TRBJ2-2 | TRBV12-3/TRBV12-4 | 14 | CASTADGRTGELFF
TRBJ1-1 | TRBV4-1 | 16 | CASSQDQGAVNTEAFF
TRBJ2-1 | TRBV2 | 13 | CASKVRNFDEQFF
TRBJ2-5 | TRBV5-4 | 15 | CASSKGASTRETQYF
TRBJ1-1 | TRBV29-1 | 11 | CSVVGVTEAFF
TRBJ2-3 | TRBV6-2/TRBV6-3 | 15 | CASSYSRRETDTQYF
TRBJ2-7 | TRBV7-6 | 14 | CASSLGDGAYEQYF
TRBJ2-1 | TRBV12-3/TRBV12-4 | 15 | CASSFWEPTLYEQFF
TRBJ2-5 | TRBV2 | 14 | CASGGQGWQETQYF
TRBJ2-3 | TRBV7-3 | 13 | CASSPFSSDTQYF
TRBJ2-7 | TRBV5-1 | 15 | CASSDGKYLSYEQYF
TRBJ2-5 | TRBV29-1 | 15 | CSVDTGTDHQETQYF
TRBJ2-5 | TRBV4-1 | 13 | CASSRGHQETQYF
TRBJ1-1 | TRBV7-9 | 12 | CASSWDSPEAFF
TRBJ2-3 | TRBV13 | 12 | CASSSTLNTQYF
TRBJ2-7 | TRBV9 | 14 | CASSVGLADYEQYF
TRBJ2-1 | TRBV4-1 | 16 | CASSQEPKSSYNEQFF
TRBJ1-1 | TRBV30 | 16 | CAWSVQGPGGDTEAFF
TRBJ2-5 | TRBV4-1 | 14 | CASSQVDRQETQYF
TRBJ2-7 | TRBV12-3/TRBV12-4 | 12 | CASSANSYEQYF
TRBJ2-5 | TRBV25-1 | 13 | CASSEYFLETQYF
TRBJ2-1 | TRBV12-3/TRBV12-4 | 13 | CASGLGPLNEQFF
TRBJ2-7 | TRBV4-2 | 16 | CASSQAYSSVTYEQYF
TRBJ2-7 | TRBV6-1 | 15 | CASSKRGLSSYEQYF
TRBJ2-3 | TRBV14 | 14 | CASSQEASGDTQYF
TRBJ2-5 | TRBV4-3 | 18 | CASSQDFPSGGGDGTQYF
TRBJ2-6 | TRBV29-1 | 16 | CSVEGTGDSGANVLTF
TRBJ2-1 | TRBV29-1 | 13 | CSELDRGYNEQFF
TRBJ2-1 | TRBV7-3 | 16 | CASSFGGASSYNEQFF
TRBJ2-1 | TRBV12-3/TRBV12-4 | 16 | CASSPGRDRGLHEQFF
TRBJ2-5 | TRBV29-1 | 12 | CSVEGLGETQYF
TRBJ1-1 | TRBV20-1 | 14 | CSATGIGVNTEAFF
TRBJ2-2 | TRBV7-2 | 13 | CASSQLDTGELFF
TRBJ1-2 | TRBV20-1 | 13 | CSARTDEGYGYTF
TRBJ2-7 | TRBV14 | 14 | CASSHRRNRRERYF
TRBJ1-6 | TRBV23-1 | 14 | CASTNRGDNSPLHF
TRBJ2-3 | TRBV5-5 | 15 | CASSLGPRILDTQYF
TRBJ1-2 | TRBV5-1 | 13 | CASSLEQHYGYTF
TRBJ2-1 | TRBV5-1 | 14 | CASSFGTGSYEQFF
TRBJ1-5 | TRBV24-1 | 14 | CATSDAGHNQPQHF
TRBJ1-2 | TRBV12-3/TRBV12-4 | 13 | CASTSPGYYGYTF
TRBJ2-7 | TRBV12-3/TRBV12-4 | 13 | CASSYGLYYEQYF
TRBJ2-3 | TRBV12-3/TRBV12-4 | 14 | CASSTLLSGDTQYF
TRBJ1-5 | TRBV28 | 16 | CASTFYVETGNQPQHF
TRBJ2-7 | TRBV9 | 12 | CASSVEVYEQYF